One TCR beta chain is described in this entry. The length of the CDR3 is 15 residues. From germline, CDR1 is LGHDT and CDR2 YNNKEL (reference sequence). The V gene lost 3 bases and the J gene lost 9 bases, with 15 bases spanning the gap. Original methodology: Amplification of reference gene primers was used by the study to estimate nucleated cell counts. Only in-frame clones appear in the TCRdb table, and some are missing; sequencing was by immunoSEQ multiplex PCR. V, J and clone size were drawn from that table, and D and trimming were deduced from the DNA. This table holds approximately 240,000 clones, around nine tenths found once. The sample comes from a study of blood T cell repertoires in COVID-19. Across the study: Acute and convalescent COVID-19 specimens originated in the United States, Italy and Spain. The analysed material was cDNA or gDNA that came from T cells, B-cell-depleted T cells, or PBMCs.

The specimen was peripheral blood. The receptor comes from a man aged 25 to 45 with COVID-19, enrolled during active disease. This chain links TRBV3-1 (or the pseudogene TRBV3-2) with TRBJ1-6; D is possibly TRBD1 (6 bases). The DNA for the CDR3 is TGTGCCAGCAGCCATAGCCAGGGGTCAAGTTCACCCCTCCACTTT. It encodes CASSHSQGSSSPLHF.